This T cell receptor beta chain came from a study of T cells in Graves' hyperthyroidism and ophthalmopathy. Study-level results: Most clonotypes expanded in the thyroid (above 0.001) were also present in blood.

A remark on this clonotype: Its antigen is unknown.

RNA transcripts provided the source from which TCR beta CDR3 regions were amplified. First-round RT-PCR with HTBI primers amplified the TCR CDR3 region. TCRdb reanalysed the multiplex PCR reads using MiXCR and keeps one entry per CDR3 protein. The sample has a few hundred thousand distinct CDR3 sequences, approximately 15% seen once. This CDR3 is 16 amino acids long. Germline V gene data show CDR1 as SGHRS and CDR2 as YFSETQ. Trimming stripped 4 bases from V and 2 bases from J, with 17 bases between. Uncontrolled infection, other autoimmune disease, pregnancy or lactation led to exclusion. This sequence joins TRBV5-1 and TRBJ2-3, with D perhaps given as TRBD1 or TRBD2 (5 bases each). The source of this sequence is a woman aged 25 to 39 with Graves' hyperthyroidism. Sequencing was carried out using blood. The CDR3 sequence: CASSPSGPSSTDTQYF. The CDR3 nucleotides read TGCGCCAGCAGCCCTTCGGGGCCCAGCTCCACAGATACGCAGTATTTT.